The entry below gives a single TCR beta chain sequence along with its context. The entry originates in a study of blood T cell repertoires in COVID-19. For the study at large: The cDNA or gDNA used as material had been derived from T cells, B-cell-depleted T cells, or PBMCs.

One Seattle source followed patients from active infection through their disease course. The CDR3 runs 15 residues. V lost 0 bases and J 8 bases, leaving 13 bases between the germline ends. From germline, CDR1 is MNHEY and CDR2 SVGAGI. Per the original methods: Reference gene primer amplification gave nucleated cell count estimates. Only in-frame clones appear in the TCRdb table, and some are missing; sequencing was by immunoSEQ multiplex PCR. That table furnishes V, J and clone size, whereas the DNA furnished D and trimming. The data show approximately 300,000 clones, 70% to 85% seen once. The gene calls are TRBV6-5 and TRBJ1-4; D perhaps matches TRBD1 (5 bases). Specimen: peripheral blood. The TCR originated in a human donor with COVID-19, enrolled during active disease. The donor label of this sample is uncertain. The CDR3: CASSYSIGAGEKLFF. The CDR3 bases are TGTGCCAGCAGTTACTCGATAGGGGCTGGCGAAAAACTGTTTTTT.